The TCR beta chain under discussion was sequenced for a study of blood T cells in healthy people across ages. A second PCR, run for roughly 7 to 12 cycles, used a sample-barcoded 5' primer plus a J-beta primer mix. MiXCR, run by TCRdb on the 5' RACE reads, gives a single entry per CDR3 protein. Of about 600,000 distinct CDR3 sequences listed, roughly 43% are singletons. Germline loops: CDR1 SEHNR, CDR2 FQNEAQ (reference sequence). The CDR3 runs 15 residues. V shed 1 base and J 3 bases; nucleotides not matched to a gene: 5. Donors were healthy Caucasian individuals from Russia aged roughly 6 to 90. The chain is built from TRBV7-9 and TRBJ1-2, with 7 bases lining up with TRBD1. Sequenced sample: blood. This receptor was identified in a man older than 75 in good health. CDR3 amino acids: CASSLDGTAYYGYTF. The CDR3 coding sequence is TGTGCCAGCAGCTTAGATGGGACAGCCTACTATGGCTACACCTTC. Full variable domain (remainder filled in from reference TRBV7-9 and TRBJ1-2): DTGVSQNPRHKITKRGQNVTFRCDPISEHNRLYWYRQTLGQGPEFLTYFQNEAQLEKSRLLSDRFSAERPKGSFSTLEIQRTEQGDSAMYLCASSLDGTAYYGYTFGSGTRLTVV.